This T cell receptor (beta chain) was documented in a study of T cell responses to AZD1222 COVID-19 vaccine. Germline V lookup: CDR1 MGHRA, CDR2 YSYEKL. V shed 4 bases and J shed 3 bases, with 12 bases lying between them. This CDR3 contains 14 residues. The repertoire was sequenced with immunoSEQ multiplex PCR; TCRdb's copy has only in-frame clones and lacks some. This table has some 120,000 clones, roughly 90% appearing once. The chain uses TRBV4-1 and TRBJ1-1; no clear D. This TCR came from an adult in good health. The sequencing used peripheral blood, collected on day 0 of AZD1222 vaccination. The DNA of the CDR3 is TGCGCCAGCAGCCCTTTCGGTTCTGACACTGAAGCTTTCTTT. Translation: CASSPFGSDTEAFF.